The rows below give T cell receptor beta chains drawn from one sample of a study of control samples from healthy donors and cancer patients. The table came from immunoSEQ multiplex PCR; TCRdb's copy has only in-frame clones and leaves some out. This table has fewer than 120,000 clones, around 89% appearing once. The sample taken for sequencing was PBMCs. These receptors originate from a woman aged 55-69 years with lung cancer. CDR3s include the opening cysteine and the closing phenylalanine or tryptophan. Fields, in order: CDR3 length, V gene, J gene, clone size, D gene, CDR3 protein, CDR3 DNA. A D gene is named only where the DNA matches it firmly. The listing skips clone size in some rows; elsewhere it reads once, few, many or a size class.

len: 13
v_gene: TRBV7-9
j_gene: TRBJ1-1
abundance: once
d_gene: -
CDR3aa: CASSAGLNTEAFF
CDR3nt: TGTGCCAGCAGCGCCGGCCTGAACACTGAAGCTTTCTTT

len: 13
v_gene: TRBV29-1
j_gene: TRBJ2-7
abundance: -
d_gene: -
CDR3aa: CSASTRADSEQYF
CDR3nt: TGCAGCGCCAGTACACGGGCAGACAGCGAGCAGTACTTC

len: 16
v_gene: TRBV18
j_gene: TRBJ1-2
abundance: once
d_gene: TRBD1
CDR3aa: CASSPTRRQGDYGYTF
CDR3nt: TGTGCCAGCTCACCAACCCGGAGGCAGGGGGACTATGGCTACACCTTC

len: 13
v_gene: TRBV28
j_gene: TRBJ1-5
abundance: -
d_gene: -
CDR3aa: CASSLPRGQPQHF
CDR3nt: TGTGCCAGCAGCCTTCCGCGGGGACAGCCCCAGCATTTT

len: 15
v_gene: TRBV9
j_gene: TRBJ2-1
abundance: once
d_gene: TRBD2
CDR3aa: CASSVAGGPKNEQFF
CDR3nt: TGTGCCAGCAGCGTAGCGGGAGGGCCCAAGAATGAGCAGTTCTTC

len: 17
v_gene: TRBV4-1
j_gene: TRBJ2-5
abundance: -
d_gene: -
CDR3aa: CASSFIGGNQYRETQYF
CDR3nt: TGCGCCAGCAGCTTCATAGGCGGGAACCAATACAGAGAGACCCAGTACTTC

len: 12
v_gene: TRBV2
j_gene: TRBJ2-1
abundance: -
d_gene: -
CDR3aa: CASSEATGEQFF
CDR3nt: TGTGCCAGCAGTGAAGCGACGGGCGAGCAGTTCTTC

len: 14
v_gene: TRBV7-2
j_gene: TRBJ1-1
abundance: -
d_gene: TRBD1
CDR3aa: CASSFDREYQEAFF
CDR3nt: TGTGCCAGCAGCTTCGACAGGGAATATCAAGAAGCTTTCTTT

len: 13
v_gene: TRBV27
j_gene: TRBJ2-5
abundance: few
d_gene: -
CDR3aa: CASSSYKEETQYF
CDR3nt: TGTGCCAGCAGTTCCTACAAAGAAGAGACCCAGTACTTC

len: 15
v_gene: TRBV7-3
j_gene: TRBJ2-7
abundance: -
d_gene: TRBD2
CDR3aa: CASSPTAGGPLEQYF
CDR3nt: TGTGCCAGCAGCCCGACAGCGGGAGGGCCTCTCGAGCAGTACTTC

len: 17
v_gene: TRBV4-3
j_gene: TRBJ2-6
abundance: once
d_gene: -
CDR3aa: CASSQDTRTAGANVLTF
CDR3nt: TGCGCCAGCAGCCAAGATACCCGGACAGCTGGGGCCAACGTCCTGACTTTC

len: 15
v_gene: TRBV19
j_gene: TRBJ1-5
abundance: -
d_gene: -
CDR3aa: CASRPRGSLRQPQHF
CDR3nt: TGTGCCAGTAGGCCACGGGGGTCCCTTAGACAGCCCCAGCATTTT

len: 14
v_gene: TRBV7-9
j_gene: TRBJ1-5
abundance: -
d_gene: -
CDR3aa: CASSLGQLNQPQHF
CDR3nt: TGTGCCAGCAGCTTAGGACAGCTCAATCAGCCCCAGCATTTT

len: 17
v_gene: TRBV7-9
j_gene: TRBJ2-3
abundance: few
d_gene: TRBD1
CDR3aa: CASSSAPGQPFTDTQYF
CDR3nt: TGTGCCAGCAGCTCTGCACCGGGACAGCCTTTCACAGATACGCAGTATTTT

len: 14
v_gene: TRBV4-1
j_gene: TRBJ1-1
abundance: once
d_gene: -
CDR3aa: CASSQFPGDTEAFF
CDR3nt: TGCGCCAGCAGCCAATTCCCTGGGGACACTGAAGCTTTCTTT

len: 11
v_gene: TRBV11-2
j_gene: TRBJ2-7
abundance: -
d_gene: -
CDR3aa: CASTKLYEQYF
CDR3nt: TGTGCCAGCACAAAGTTATACGAGCAGTACTTC

len: 13
v_gene: TRBV12-3/TRBV12-4
j_gene: TRBJ2-7
abundance: once
d_gene: -
CDR3aa: CASSPTGRYEQYF
CDR3nt: TGTGCCAGCAGCCCGACAGGGAGGTACGAGCAGTACTTC

len: 16
v_gene: TRBV5-1
j_gene: TRBJ2-1
abundance: -
d_gene: TRBD1
CDR3aa: CASSLSTTGLDGEQFF
CDR3nt: TGCGCCAGCAGCTTGTCGACGACAGGGTTGGATGGTGAGCAGTTCTTC

len: 15
v_gene: TRBV19
j_gene: TRBJ1-3
abundance: -
d_gene: -
CDR3aa: CASNRDKHSGNTIYF
CDR3nt: TGTGCCAGTAATCGGGACAAACACTCTGGAAACACCATATATTTT

len: 11
v_gene: TRBV21-1
j_gene: TRBJ1-2
abundance: -
d_gene: -
CDR3aa: CASSIPVGYTF
CDR3nt: TGTGCCAGCAGCATCCCCGTGGGCTACACCTTC

len: 14
v_gene: TRBV4-2
j_gene: TRBJ2-3
abundance: -
d_gene: -
CDR3aa: CASSPSSHTDTQYF
CDR3nt: TGTGCCAGCAGCCCCTCTTCACACACAGATACGCAGTATTTT

len: 15
v_gene: TRBV7-9
j_gene: TRBJ1-1
abundance: -
d_gene: -
CDR3aa: CASSPPGVDGTEAFF
CDR3nt: TGTGCCAGCAGTCCCCCCGGGGTCGACGGGACTGAAGCTTTCTTT

len: 13
v_gene: TRBV7-9
j_gene: TRBJ2-7
abundance: few
d_gene: -
CDR3aa: CASSLDRGSKQYF
CDR3nt: TGTGCCAGCAGCTTGGACCGCGGTTCCAAGCAGTACTTC

len: 14
v_gene: TRBV2
j_gene: TRBJ1-5
abundance: -
d_gene: -
CDR3aa: CASSETDSNQPQHF
CDR3nt: TGTGCCAGCAGTGAGACAGATAGCAATCAGCCCCAGCATTTT

len: 15
v_gene: TRBV27
j_gene: TRBJ2-3
abundance: -
d_gene: TRBD2
CDR3aa: CASRAVAGGVDTQYF
CDR3nt: TGTGCCAGCAGGGCTGTAGCGGGAGGGGTAGATACGCAGTATTTT

len: 13
v_gene: TRBV11-3
j_gene: TRBJ1-1
abundance: once
d_gene: -
CDR3aa: CASSLDLGTEAFF
CDR3nt: TGTGCCAGCAGCTTAGATCTGGGCACTGAAGCTTTCTTT

len: 12
v_gene: TRBV3-1/TRBV3-2
j_gene: TRBJ2-3
abundance: -
d_gene: -
CDR3aa: CASSHSFDTQYF
CDR3nt: TGTGCCAGCAGCCACAGCTTTGATACGCAGTATTTT